These 26 T cell receptor beta chains share one sample of origin, sequenced in a study of blood T cell repertoires in COVID-19. The repertoire was sequenced with immunoSEQ multiplex PCR; TCRdb's copy has only in-frame clones and lacks some. This table holds approximately 350,000 clones, 80% to 90% found once. Input material: PBMCs or T cells enriched from blood (not recorded which). These TCRs come from a man aged 18-30 years who had recovered from COVID-19.

This clone was detected only once. An end of the junction does not agree with germline; a read error may underlie this. J is TRBJ2-1 and V is TRBV19, with D perhaps matching TRBD1 or TRBD2 (6 bases each). Per the germline V gene, CDR1 is LNHDA and CDR2 is SQIVND (reference sequence). The CDR3 is 14 residues long. CDR3 amino acids: CASTIGGLGDEQFF. In DNA form, the CDR3 reads TGTGCCAGTACTATAGGGGGGCTCGGCGATGAGCAGTTCTTC.

The chain links TRBV9 to TRBJ1-3; maybe TRBD1 (6 bases). Germline V gene data show CDR1 as SGDLS and CDR2 as YYNGEE. This CDR3 spans 13 amino acids. V lost 3 bases to trimming and J lost 4 bases, with 8 bases between them. The CDR3 nucleotides read TGTGCCAGCAGCGCCGGGACAGGAAACACCATATATTTT. Amino acids: CASSAGTGNTIYF.

This clone was observed many times. The chain joins TRBV2 to TRBJ1-2; D is ambiguous. Trimming shortened V by 2 bases and J by 5 bases, and 6 bases separated the two germline ends. The CDR3 is 12 amino acids. Germline CDR1 reads SNHLY; CDR2 reads FYNNEI. The CDR3 DNA reads TGTGCCAGCAGTGAATCTGTATATGGCTACACCTTC. Its translation: CASSESVYGYTF.

This chain connects TRBV12-3 or TRBV12-4 to TRBJ1-5; D is possibly TRBD1 (6 bases). The CDR3 covers 13 residues. Between the trimmed V and J ends, which lost 6 bases and 6 bases, there was a span of 12 bases. In nucleotides, the CDR3 is TGTGCCAGCAGCAACACAGGGCGTCAGCCCCAGCATTTT. Residues: CASSNTGRQPQHF.

This clone was seen only a few times. This chain connects TRBV28 to TRBJ2-2; a weak D match, TRBD1 (5 bases). The CDR3 extends over 14 amino acids. Trimming shortened V by 6 bases and J by 0 bases, and 8 bases separated the two germline ends. In germline, CDR1 is MDHEN, CDR2 SYDVKM. This chain's CDR3 is CASRRQTNTGELFF. The CDR3 nucleotides read TGTGCCAGCAGGCGACAGACGAACACCGGGGAGCTGTTTTTT. The full variable domain, its missing parts supplied by reference TRBV28 and TRBJ2-2, is DVKVTQSSRYLVKRTGEKVFLECVQDMDHENMFWYRQDPGLGLRLIYFSYDVKMKEKGDIPEGYSVSREKKERFSLILESASTNQTSMYLCASRRQTNTGELFFGEGSRLTVL.

V and J are TRBV7-9 and TRBJ1-6; TRBD1 is a possible D gene (5 bases). This CDR3 has 15 residues. CDR1 SEHNR and CDR2 FQNEAQ come from the germline V gene (reference sequence). The germline V and J ends were trimmed by 3 bases and 9 bases, with 15 bases remaining between them. DNA for the CDR3: TGTGCCAGCAGCTTTGTGGGAGGGGATGGTTCACCCCTCCACTTT. Translating gives CASSFVGGDGSPLHF.

The rearrangement links TRBV7-6 to TRBJ2-1; TRBD2 matches 11 bases. The V and J ends lost 1 base and 1 base, in that order; junction bases with no gene match: 0. The CDR3 loop spans 16 amino acids. Germline loops: CDR1 SGHVS, CDR2 FNYEAQ. CDR3 residues: CASSLGLAGSYNEQFF. The CDR3 DNA reads TGTGCCAGCAGCTTAGGACTAGCGGGATCCTACAATGAGCAGTTCTTC. Based on the CDR3 plus reference TRBV7-6 and TRBJ2-1, the full variable domain is GAGVSQSPRYKVTKRGQDVALRCDPISGHVSLYWYRQALGQGPEFLTYFNYEAQQDKSGLPNDRFSAERPEGSISTLTIQRTEQRDSAMYRCASSLGLAGSYNEQFFGPGTRLTVL.

This clone was observed a single time. The chain is built from TRBV19 and TRBJ1-2; D is possibly TRBD1 (5 bases). The V gene lost 4 bases and the J gene lost 6 bases, with 18 bases spanning the gap. Per germline, CDR1 LNHDA and CDR2 SQIVND (reference sequence). This CDR3 has 15 amino acids. The CDR3 nucleotides are TGTGCCAGTAGTACGGATCCGCAGGGATTTGATGGCTACACCTTC. The encoded protein is CASSTDPQGFDGYTF.

The chain combines TRBV13 with TRBJ2-7; a possible D gene is TRBD1 (5 bases). Between the trimmed V and J ends, which lost 8 bases and 1 base, there was a span of 12 bases. The length of the CDR3 is 13 residues. The germline V gene has CDR1 PRHDT and CDR2 FYEKMQ (reference sequence). The CDR3 sequence is CASGVAGSYEQYF. DNA of the CDR3: TGTGCCAGCGGGGTCGCAGGGTCCTACGAGCAGTACTTC.

The V gene is TRBV7-3, the J gene TRBJ2-1; possible D gene TRBD2, 6 bases. The CDR3 sequence is 14 residues long. Trimming left V 3 bases short and J 8 bases short, with 14 bases between. Germline V gene data show CDR1 as SGHTA and CDR2 as FQGTGA. CDR3 nucleotides: TGTGCCAGCAGCTTCGACGGGGGAGTGTATGAGCAGTTCTTC. Translation: CASSFDGGVYEQFF.

The V gene is TRBV7-9, the J gene TRBJ2-7; weak D call: TRBD2 (6 bases). V shed 5 bases and J shed 4 bases, with 9 bases lying between them. Germline V gene sequence: CDR1 SEHNR, CDR2 FQNEAQ (reference sequence). The CDR3 consists of 12 residues. CDR3 DNA sequence: TGTGCCAGCAGCCCGGAGGGTTACGAGCAGTACTTC. Amino acid sequence: CASSPEGYEQYF.

This chain joins TRBV28 and TRBJ2-7, with 8 bases matching TRBD1. CDR1 and CDR2 (germline): MDHEN, SYDVKM. CDR3 size: 13 residues. V lost 7 bases, J lost 2 bases, and 4 bases stayed unmatched. In nucleotides, the CDR3 is TGTGCCAGCACCTGGGACAGGACCTACGAGCAGTACTTC. Protein product: CASTWDRTYEQYF.

The chain recombines TRBV3-1 (or the pseudogene TRBV3-2) with TRBJ2-7; 7 nucleotides align to TRBD1. V was pared by 2 bases and J by 0 bases, with 13 bases of the junction left unmatched. The CDR3 has 18 amino acids. Germline CDR1 is LGHDT and CDR2 is YNNKEL (reference sequence). Here the CDR3 reads CASSQNPGTARLSYEQYF. The CDR3 region has the DNA TGTGCCAGCAGCCAAAACCCCGGGACAGCCAGACTCTCCTACGAGCAGTACTTC.

This rearrangement joins TRBV3-1 (or the pseudogene TRBV3-2) to TRBJ1-2; unclear D gene. CDR1 is LGHDT, CDR2 YNNKEL, per germline (reference sequence). V was pared by 0 bases and J by 8 bases, with 7 bases between. The CDR3 runs to 12 residues. CDR3 region: CASSQEREGYTF. Here the CDR3 DNA reads TGTGCCAGCAGCCAAGAAAGGGAGGGCTACACCTTC.

CDR3 nucleotides: TGTGCCAGCAGCCAATGGAAGGACAGCTACGAGCAGTACTTC. Its translation: CASSQWKDSYEQYF. The chain carries TRBV16 and TRBJ2-7, with D perhaps TRBD1 (6 bases). Trimming removed 1 base at V and 3 bases at J, with 10 bases between. The length of the CDR3 is 14 residues. Germline V gene sequence: CDR1 KGHSY, CDR2 FQNENV.

The V call is TRBV7-3, the J call TRBJ2-1; possible D gene TRBD1, 5 bases. Germline V gene data show CDR1 as SGHTA and CDR2 as FQGTGA. CDR3 length: 14 residues. Trimming cost V 4 bases and J 4 bases, with 11 bases left between them. CDR3 amino acids: CASSSLPGYNEQFF. DNA of the CDR3: TGTGCCAGCAGCTCGCTACCAGGGTACAATGAGCAGTTCTTC.

The V and J genes are TRBV5-1 and TRBJ2-5; D is ambiguous. The germline CDR1 and CDR2 sequences are SGHRS and YFSETQ. The CDR3 has 13 residues. Trimming cost V 5 bases and J 1 base, with 9 bases left between them. The CDR3 protein is CASSWSLQETQYF. The CDR3 coding sequence is TGCGCCAGCAGTTGGAGCCTCCAAGAGACCCAGTACTTC.

This chain links TRBV10-3 with TRBJ2-1; 15 nucleotides agree with TRBD2. CDR3 length: 16 residues. The trim removed 6 bases at V and 7 bases at J, leaving 7 bases unmatched. Germline CDR1 ENHRY, CDR2 SYGVKD. As DNA, the CDR3 is TGTGCCATCAGCGTCGGACTAGCGGGAGGGTCTAATGAGCAGTTCTTC. Its translation is CAISVGLAGGSNEQFF.

V gene TRBV11-2 combines with J gene TRBJ1-1; perhaps TRBD1 as D (6 bases). Germline lookup yields CDR1 SGHAT and CDR2 FQNNGV. The CDR3 runs to 13 residues. V lost 6 bases and J 8 bases, leaving 16 bases between the germline ends. CDR3 bases: TGTGCCAGCAGTAACGTATTGCAGGGGGAAGCTTTCTTT. Translated: CASSNVLQGEAFF.

The rearrangement uses TRBV28 and TRBJ2-2; TRBD1 agrees at 11 bases. Germline CDR1 is MDHEN and CDR2 is SYDVKM. CDR3 length: 15 residues. V lost 7 bases and J lost 6; bases outside the gene matches: 7. CDR3 protein: CASMVGTGGPGELFF. The CDR3 DNA reads as TGTGCCAGCATGGTTGGGACAGGGGGGCCCGGGGAGCTGTTTTTT.

This chain links TRBV25-1 with TRBJ1-1, with 7 bases fitting TRBD1. The CDR3 sequence is 14 residues long. The trim removed 3 bases at V and 3 bases at J, leaving 4 bases unmatched. Germline lookup yields CDR1 MGHDK and CDR2 SYGVNS. CDR3 protein: CASSDSTGDTEAFF. DNA of the CDR3: TGTGCCAGCAGTGATTCCACAGGGGACACTGAAGCTTTCTTT.

The chain employs TRBV27 and TRBJ2-1, with 8 bases lining up with TRBD1. Germline assignment: CDR1 MNHEY and CDR2 SMNVEV (reference sequence). This CDR3 is 15 amino acids long. V was clipped by 3 bases and J by 8 bases; unmatched bases: 9. The CDR3 nucleotides read TGTGCCAGCAGTTTTCGGGACAGGCGTTTCGATGAGCAGTTCTTC. This codes for CASSFRDRRFDEQFF.

V usage is TRBV19 and J usage is TRBJ2-3; TRBD1 matches at 8 bases. The trim removed 5 bases at V and 9 bases at J, leaving 7 bases unmatched. CDR3 length equals 13 residues. The V gene's germline CDR1 is LNHDA and CDR2 SQIVND (reference sequence). CDR3 sequence reads: CASSYTRQGTQYF. CDR3 DNA: TGTGCCAGTAGTTACACTAGACAGGGGACGCAGTATTTT.

A single count supports this clone. The gene calls are TRBV28 and TRBJ2-3, with TRBD1 as a possible D gene (6 bases). Germline assignment: CDR1 MDHEN and CDR2 SYDVKM. Trimming stripped 5 bases from V and 4 bases from J, with 13 bases between. The CDR3 sequence is 14 residues long. CDR3 in amino acids: CASSPQGGPDTQYF. In DNA form, the CDR3 reads TGTGCCAGCAGTCCACAGGGTGGCCCAGATACGCAGTATTTT.

The rearrangement uses TRBV28 and TRBJ2-7, with 11 bases aligning to TRBD2. The CDR3 is made up of 15 amino acids. Losses at the gene ends were 5 bases for V and 2 bases for J; bases not matched to a gene: 5. Germline loops: CDR1 MDHEN, CDR2 SYDVKM. For the CDR3, the DNA is TGTGCCAGCAGTCTAGCGGGAGGCCAACCCTACGAGCAGTACTTC. Protein sequence: CASSLAGGQPYEQYF. The full variable domain, rest sourced from reference TRBV28 and TRBJ2-7, is DVKVTQSSRYLVKRTGEKVFLECVQDMDHENMFWYRQDPGLGLRLIYFSYDVKMKEKGDIPEGYSVSREKKERFSLILESASTNQTSMYLCASSLAGGQPYEQYFGPGTRLTVT.

The sample holds a few counts of this clone. The rearrangement joins TRBV27 to TRBJ1-2; D is perhaps TRBD1 (6 bases). With 3 bases removed from V and 4 bases from J, the gap between germline ends came to 15 bases. From germline, CDR1 is MNHEY and CDR2 SMNVEV (reference sequence). This CDR3 is built from 15 residues. CDR3 coding DNA: TGTGCCAGCAGTTTGAGTATTGGGGGGGCCTATGGCTACACCTTC. As protein: CASSLSIGGAYGYTF.